The 25 T cell receptor beta chains below all came from one sample that was sequenced in a study of breast tumors, draining lymph nodes, adjacent tissues. Axillary draining lymph nodes of breast cancer patients supplied the node samples. TCRdb itself ran the multiplex PCR reads through MiXCR, one entry per CDR3 protein. Of about 89,000 distinct CDR3 sequences listed, roughly 30% are singletons. The sequenced sample consisted of axillary lymph node tissue. These receptors were collected from a female donor with breast cancer. Some clones in this sample may be carry-over from other donors' samples.

This clonotype was counted ten times or more. This chain uses TRBV3-1 with TRBJ1-6; D remains ambiguous. V was shortened by 3 bases and J by 8 bases, with 8 bases between the two germline ends. The germline gives CDR1 LGHDT, CDR2 YNNKEL (reference sequence). This CDR3 contains 13 residues. This CDR3 reads CASSHLQDSPLHF. For the CDR3, the DNA is TGTGCCAGCAGCCATCTTCAAGATTCACCCCTCCACTTT.

This clonotype was recorded many times. This chain links TRBV5-6 with TRBJ2-3; 15 positions agree with TRBD2. V lost 4 bases and J lost 4; bases outside the gene matches: 7. The CDR3 length is 17 residues. CDR1 is SGHDT, CDR2 YYEEEE, per germline. The CDR3 DNA follows: TGTGCCAGCAGCATCACAGGACTAGCGGGAGGGCCAGATACGCAGTATTTT. Translation gives CASSITGLAGGPDTQYF.

This clonotype was seen many times. The rearrangement joins TRBV27 to TRBJ1-2, with 9 positions matching TRBD1. Germline CDR1 is MNHEY and CDR2 is SMNVEV (reference sequence). CDR3 size: 14 residues. The J segment lost 7 bases and the V segment lost 1 base, leaving 4 bases of the junction unmatched. The CDR3, as DNA: TGTGCCAGCAGTTTATTGGGGACAGGGTCTGGCTACACCTTC. Its translation: CASSLLGTGSGYTF.

This clonotype has ten or more counts. V gene TRBV12-3 or TRBV12-4 combines with J gene TRBJ2-7; TRBD2 matches 13 bases. The J segment lost 3 bases and the V segment lost 6 bases, leaving 2 bases of the junction unmatched. The CDR3 runs 14 residues. CDR3 sequence: CASRGLAGDYEQYF. The CDR3 bases are TGTGCCAGCAGAGGACTAGCGGGGGACTACGAGCAGTACTTC.

Worth noting for this clonotype: Possible read error: a much larger clone is one base away. The rearrangement uses TRBV3-1 and TRBJ2-2, with D possibly being TRBD2 (6 bases). Germline CDR1 is LGHDT and CDR2 is YNNKEL (reference sequence). The CDR3 contains 19 residues. Here the CDR3 DNA reads TGTGCCAGCAGCCGCCGGGCTAGCGTCGCAATGTCAAACACCGGGGAGCTGCTTTTT. Translated, it gives CASSRRASVAMSNTGELLF.

Ten or more counts support this clonotype. This chain uses TRBV20-1 with TRBJ2-2; D uncertain. Trimming removed 7 bases at V and 0 bases at J, with 9 bases between. Germline V gene lookup returns CDR1 DFQATT and CDR2 SNEGSKA (reference sequence). This CDR3 has 13 amino acids. CDR3 amino acids: CSVSIANTGELFF. CDR3 DNA: TGCAGTGTAAGCATCGCGAACACCGGGGAGCTGTTTTTT.

The table lists this clonotype with many counts. Here the CDR3 reads CASSVGGLDEQYF. In nucleotides, the CDR3 is TGTGCCAGCAGCGTAGGGGGTTTGGACGAGCAGTACTTC. The rearrangement links TRBV9 to TRBJ2-7, with no clear D. In germline, CDR1 is SGDLS, CDR2 YYNGEE. Trimming pared 0 bases from V and 5 bases from J, leaving 9 bases between. The CDR3 has 13 amino acids.

Ten or more counts support this clonotype. The CDR3 DNA reads as TGCGCCAGCAGCCAACTCGGGACTAGCGGGATTAATGAGCAGTTCTTC. Its protein product is CASSQLGTSGINEQFF. The V call is TRBV4-1, the J call TRBJ2-1; TRBD2 matches at 13 bases. Germline-derived CDR1 and CDR2 are MGHRA and YSYEKL. V was pared by 2 bases and J by 7 bases, with 5 bases of the junction left unmatched. The CDR3 contains 16 residues.

This clonotype was found many times. V usage is TRBV7-2 and J usage is TRBJ2-2; D is unclear. The CDR3 spans 14 residues. Germline lookup yields CDR1 SGHTA and CDR2 FQGNSA. Trimming pared 6 bases from V and 2 bases from J, leaving 10 bases between. The chain's CDR3 is CASRSDLNTGELFF. The CDR3 nucleotides are TGTGCCAGCAGGTCAGACCTAAACACCGGGGAGCTGTTTTTT.

The sample holds many counts of this clonotype. The V gene is TRBV24-1, the J gene TRBJ2-2, with 10 nucleotides matching TRBD2. The CDR3 sequence is 15 residues long. V lost 5 bases, J lost 6 bases, and 5 bases stayed unmatched. From germline, CDR1 is KGHDR and CDR2 SFDVKD. CDR3 protein: CATSGLAGDAGELFF. The CDR3 coding sequence is TGTGCCACCAGTGGGCTAGCGGGAGACGCCGGGGAGCTGTTTTTT.

This clonotype was recorded at least ten times. This chain connects TRBV6-5 to TRBJ1-6, with D uncertain. This CDR3 is built from 14 residues. The germline CDR1 and CDR2 sequences are MNHEY and SVGAGI. Trimming took 6 bases from V and 7 from J, leaving 13 bases between them. Here the CDR3 reads CASSGPTRNSPLHF. Here the CDR3 DNA reads TGTGCCAGCAGCGGACCGACGAGGAATTCACCCCTCCACTTT.

Concerning this clonotype itself: This may be a read error: a much more frequent sequence differs by one nucleotide. The rearrangement links TRBV10-3 to TRBJ2-2; D unresolved. The CDR3 sequence is 14 residues long. The germline CDR1 and CDR2 sequences are ENHRY and SYGVKD. CDR3 amino acids: CAITYTENIGELFF. Here the CDR3 DNA reads TGTGCCATCACCTATACAGAGAACATCGGGGAGCTGTTTTTT.

This clonotype was recorded a few times. The gene calls are TRBV4-2 and TRBJ1-1; a possible D gene is TRBD1 (5 bases). CDR1 is LGHNA and CDR2 is YNFKEQ in the germline V gene. V was pared by 2 bases and J by 0 bases, with 16 bases between. The length of the CDR3 is 17 residues. CDR3 amino acids: CASSQRGGGAMNTEAFF. As DNA, the CDR3 is TGTGCCAGCAGCCAACGGGGAGGAGGGGCTATGAACACTGAAGCTTTCTTT.

This clonotype was seen many times. The chain carries TRBV20-1 and TRBJ2-7, with a possible D match to TRBD1 (5 bases). CDR3 size: 11 residues. Trimming stripped 6 bases from V and 3 bases from J, with 9 bases between. Germline lookup yields CDR1 DFQATT and CDR2 SNEGSKA (reference sequence). CDR3 coding DNA: TGCAGTGCCAAGGGGTTCTACGAGCAGTACTTC. Encoded protein: CSAKGFYEQYF.

The V call is TRBV6-1, the J call TRBJ1-5; no firm D call. Germline V gives CDR1 MNHNS, CDR2 SASEGT. The CDR3 runs 14 residues. Trimming stripped 7 bases from V and 4 bases from J, with 14 bases between. The CDR3 protein is CASTQERGNQPQHF. The CDR3 coding sequence is TGTGCCAGCACCCAAGAGCGGGGAAATCAGCCCCAGCATTTT.

This clonotype has ten or more counts. The chain carries TRBV12-3 or TRBV12-4 and TRBJ1-2; 10 bases match TRBD1. The ends lost 4 bases at V and 6 bases at J; junction bases unmatched: 8. This CDR3 has 15 residues. The chain's CDR3 is CASSYRTGGDDGYTF. The CDR3 nucleotides read TGTGCCAGCAGTTATCGGACAGGGGGAGATGATGGCTACACCTTC.

There are many counts of this clonotype. A read error may be the cause here, since a much bigger clone is one base away. V is TRBV20-1 and J is TRBJ2-2; the match to TRBD1 covers 7 bases. Looked up from germline, CDR1 is DFQATT and CDR2 is SNEGSKA (reference sequence). CDR3 size: 16 residues. The CDR3, as DNA: TGCAGTGCTAGAGATCCCGGGACAGCGAACACCGGGGAGCTGCTTTTT. This sequence encodes CSARDPGTANTGELLF.

This clonotype has a count of ten or more. The chain links TRBV6-2 or TRBV6-3 to TRBJ2-7; 8 positions agree with TRBD1. This CDR3 region has 15 residues. The trim removed 6 bases at V and 2 bases at J, leaving 9 bases unmatched. Germline CDR1 MNHEY, CDR2 SVGEGT. The DNA for the CDR3 is TGTGCCAGCAGGCGCCTCGGGACAGGCACCTACGAGCAGTACTTC. Encoded protein: CASRRLGTGTYEQYF.

This clonotype occurred many times. The chain links TRBV11-3 to TRBJ1-6; no clear D. Trimming took 1 base from V and 10 from J, leaving 8 bases between them. The CDR3 covers 13 residues. Per germline, CDR1 SGHNT and CDR2 YENEEA. CDR3 amino acids: CASSLVTESPLHF. CDR3 nucleotides: TGTGCCAGCAGCTTAGTGACGGAATCACCCCTCCACTTT.

This clonotype was seen a handful of times. The chain carries TRBV12-3 or TRBV12-4 and TRBJ1-1; 7 bases line up with TRBD1. CDR3 length equals 16 residues. The trim removed 3 bases at V and 5 bases at J, leaving 12 bases unmatched. CDR3 sequence (DNA): TGTGCCAGCAGTTTTTTCTCGACAGGGCTTGGGACTGAAGCTTTCTTT. Amino acid sequence: CASSFFSTGLGTEAFF.

This clonotype appeared a single time. No conserved phenylalanine or tryptophan is present at the end of the CDR3, so a read error is the likely explanation. J is TRBJ1-6 and V is TRBV7-9; tentative D call: TRBD1 (5 bases). The germline V gene encodes CDR1 SEHNR and CDR2 FQNEAQ (reference sequence). The CDR3 runs 13 residues. CDR3 in DNA: TGTCCCAGCAGCTCCCCGGGGGATTCACCCCTCCACTCT. It codes for CPSSSPGDSPLHS.

This clonotype was detected ten times or more. This sequence joins TRBV29-1 and TRBJ1-2; the D is unclear. Germline loops: CDR1 SQVTM, CDR2 ANQGSEA. The CDR3 extends over 13 amino acids. Trimming took off 4 bases at V and 0 bases at J, with 9 bases between the two ends. The CDR3 DNA follows: TGCAGCGTTGTTCGTGTTACTAACTATGGCTACACCTTC. Protein product: CSVVRVTNYGYTF.

This clonotype has a count of ten or more. The chain combines TRBV10-3 with TRBJ1-4, with 7 bases matching TRBD1. The CDR3 runs to 17 residues. Unmatched junction bases numbered 4, after V lost 0 bases and J lost 0 bases. Germline assignment: CDR1 ENHRY and CDR2 SYGVKD. Here the CDR3 DNA reads TGTGCCATCAGTGAGTCGGGGGACAGCTCAACTAATGAAAAACTGTTTTTT. The encoded protein is CAISESGDSSTNEKLFF.

Ten or more counts support this clonotype. The chain has TRBV19 and TRBJ2-1; 12 positions match TRBD2. Germline V gives CDR1 LNHDA, CDR2 SQIVND (reference sequence). Trimming removed 3 bases from V and 7 bases from J; junction bases left unmatched: 4. CDR3 length: 15 amino acids. This chain's CDR3 is CASSIGLAGSNEQFF. The DNA for the CDR3 is TGTGCCAGTAGTATTGGACTAGCGGGATCTAATGAGCAGTTCTTC.

The chain carries TRBV7-9 and TRBJ2-2, with 8 positions matching TRBD2. V dropped 3 bases and J dropped 5; count of bases not matched to a gene: 5. The CDR3 runs to 15 residues. The V gene's germline CDR1 is SEHNR and CDR2 FQNEAQ (reference sequence). CDR3 in amino acids: CASSFGRAGTGELFF. Here the CDR3 DNA reads TGTGCCAGCAGCTTCGGGAGGGCCGGTACCGGGGAGCTGTTTTTT.